Listed below are T cell receptor beta chains from one sample, sequenced in a study of prognosis after radiotherapy for stage I lung cancer. TCRdb re-called the multiplex PCR reads with MiXCR, one entry per CDR3 protein. Among 15,000 to 20,000 distinct CDR3 sequences listed, about 30% were seen once. The input for sequencing was PBMCs, taken before or after stereotactic body radiation therapy (not recorded which). Receptors were obtained from a donor of 50 years or more with non-small cell lung cancer. CDR3s include the opening cysteine and the closing phenylalanine or tryptophan. D genes are given only for firm matches. A clone size is listed for some rows: how often the clone was seen (once, few, many), or a class if it is expanded.

clone_size	j_call	d_call	v_call	cdr3_aa	cdr3_nt
NA	TRBJ2-1	TRBD1	TRBV28	CASTSGGSGGSYNEKFF	TGTGCCAGCACCTCAGGGGGAAGCGGAGGCTCCTACAATGAGAAGTTCTTC
many	TRBJ2-1	NA	TRBV10-2	CASSLPGEQFF	TGCGCCAGCAGCCTTCCAGGTGAGCAGTTCTTC
medium-sized	TRBJ1-6	NA	TRBV15	CATSSAGGGNSPLHF	TGTGCCACCAGCAGCGCCGGGGGGGGGAATTCACCCCTCCACTTT
NA	TRBJ1-1	NA	TRBV30	CDWRQNTEAFF	TGTGACTGGAGACAGAACACTGAGGCTTTCTTT
many	TRBJ1-2	NA	TRBV19	CASKRWVGGRVDGYTF	TGTGCCAGTAAGCGGTGGGTCGGCGGCAGGGTTGACGGCTACACCTTC
NA	TRBJ2-1	NA	TRBV28	CANRPPVRGANEQFF	TGTGCCAACAGACCCCCCGTGAGGGGGGCCAATGAGCAGTTCTTC
many	TRBJ2-7	NA	TRBV3-1	CASSQVSREQYF	TGTGCCAGCAGCCAAGTTAGCCGCGAGCAGTACTTC
many	TRBJ2-5	NA	TRBV6-2/TRBV6-3	CASSYEETQYF	TGTGCCAGCAGTTACGAAGAGACCCAGTACTTC
NA	TRBJ2-7	NA	TRBV28	CDSSSELPYEQYF	TGTGACAGCAGTTCTGAACTTCCCTACGAGCAGTACTTC
many	TRBJ2-5	NA	TRBV11-3	CASSSPPARETQYF	TGTGCCAGCAGCTCCCCCCCAGCGAGGGAGACCCAGTACTTC
medium-sized	TRBJ2-6	NA	TRBV6-1	CASSTGPVGSGANVLTF	TGTGCCAGCAGTACGGGACCGGTGGGCTCTGGGGCCAACGTCCTGACTTTC
NA	TRBJ1-2	NA	TRBV12-3/TRBV12-4	CASCLGRGDYGYTF	TGTGCCAGCTGTCTCGGCAGGGGAGACTATGGCTACACCTTC
NA	TRBJ2-1	TRBD2	TRBV7-2	CASSLRAAGGPVEQLF	TGTGCCAGCAGCTTAAGGGCAGCGGGAGGGCCTGTGGAGCAGCTCTTC
many	TRBJ2-1	TRBD2	TRBV20-1	CSAPPRTSGRAYNEQFF	TGCAGTGCCCCACCCCGAACTAGCGGGAGGGCCTACAATGAGCAGTTCTTC
many	TRBJ2-6	NA	TRBV28	CASREVGRPGANVLTF	TGTGCCAGCAGGGAGGTGGGGCGGCCTGGGGCCAACGTCCTGACTTTC
many	TRBJ2-7	NA	TRBV7-6	CASSTSVGGNYEQYF	TGTGCCAGCAGCACCTCGGTGGGGGGCAACTACGAGCAGTACTTC
many	TRBJ1-2	NA	TRBV4-1	CASSQEIIIDYGYTF	TGCGCCAGCAGCCAGGAGATTATTATCGACTATGGCTACACCTTC
medium-sized	TRBJ2-3	TRBD2	TRBV28	CASRTPGLANSDTQYF	TGTGCCAGCAGAACTCCGGGACTAGCTAATTCGGATACGCAGTATTTT
medium-sized	TRBJ2-7	NA	TRBV28	CASASPPESFGEQYF	TGTGCCAGCGCTTCACCCCCAGAATCCTTCGGGGAGCAGTACTTC
many	TRBJ2-7	NA	TRBV20-1	CSARKRWADGVREQYF	TGCAGTGCTAGGAAAAGGTGGGCCGACGGGGTCCGCGAGCAGTACTTC
NA	TRBJ1-1	NA	TRBV6-1	CAASTATSGTEAFF	TGTGCCGCCTCTACTGCAACCTCCGGTACAGAAGCTTTCTTT
many	TRBJ2-3	NA	TRBV7-3	CASSASGIEGDTQYF	TGTGCCAGCAGCGCCTCAGGAATAGAGGGAGATACGCAGTATTTT
many	TRBJ1-5	NA	TRBV30	CAWSVRFRNQPQHF	TGTGCCTGGAGTGTTAGGTTTCGCAATCAGCCCCAGCATTTT
NA	TRBJ1-3	NA	TRBV12-3/TRBV12-4	CAGSPGTAGNTIYF	TGTGCCGGCAGCCCCGGGACGGCAGGAAACACCATATATTTT
once	TRBJ2-7	TRBD2	TRBV5-1	CASSPLEGRASGPNPQHEQYF	TGCGCCAGCAGCCCACTGGAGGGGAGGGCTAGCGGGCCAAACCCCCAACACGAGCAGTACTTC
many	TRBJ2-2	NA	TRBV20-1	CSASRGVGELFF	TGCAGTGCTAGTCGAGGGGTCGGGGAGCTGTTTTTT
NA	TRBJ2-7	NA	TRBV2	CANSDAVFTTYEQYF	TGTGCCAACAGTGACGCAGTCTTTACTACCTACGAGCAGTACTTC
medium-sized	TRBJ1-2	NA	TRBV19	CASSLQSSRGYTF	TGTGCCAGTAGCCTACAGAGTTCTCGTGGCTACACCTTC
many	TRBJ2-3	NA	TRBV9	CASSVDGQGTDTQYF	TGTGCCAGCAGCGTAGATGGTCAGGGTACAGATACGCAGTATTTT
many	TRBJ1-5	NA	TRBV7-8	CASSDYRDLGPQHF	TGTGCCAGCAGCGATTACCGGGACCTGGGGCCCCAGCATTTT
many	TRBJ1-5	TRBD1	TRBV28	CASSSPTGMSNQPQHF	TGTGCCAGCAGTAGCCCGACAGGGATGAGCAATCAGCCCCAGCATTTT
many	TRBJ1-1	TRBD1	TRBV30	CAWRQTGGTEAFF	TGTGCCTGGAGACAAACAGGGGGCACTGAAGCTTTCTTT
many	TRBJ2-1	TRBD2	TRBV7-2	CASSLSSGRGSYNEQFF	TGTGCCAGCAGCTTATCTAGCGGGAGAGGCTCCTACAATGAGCAGTTCTTC
medium-sized	TRBJ2-2	TRBD1	TRBV6-9	CASTRQGKAGELFF	TGTGCCAGCACCCGACAGGGGAAGGCCGGGGAGCTGTTTTTT
many	TRBJ1-1	NA	TRBV20-1	CSARAVEAFF	TGCAGTGCTAGAGCCGTAGAAGCTTTCTTT
NA	TRBJ1-1	TRBD1	TRBV27	CASRTTPWTGRIRDTEDFF	TGTGCCAGCAGAACGACCCCGTGGACAGGACGAATCCGGGACACTGAAGATTTCTTT
many	TRBJ2-2	TRBD2	TRBV5-6	CASSLGPLAGVTGELFF	TGTGCCAGCAGCTTGGGACCACTAGCGGGAGTCACCGGGGAGCTGTTTTTT
NA	TRBJ2-3	TRBD2	TRBV9	CAISVAGTSVRVTDTQYF	TGTGCCATCAGCGTAGCTGGTACTAGCGTGAGGGTCACAGATACGCAGTATTTT
many	TRBJ2-7	NA	TRBV4-2	CASSHTGLRVSYEQYF	TGTGCCAGCAGCCATACGGGACTCCGAGTGTCCTACGAGCAGTACTTC
many	TRBJ1-5	TRBD1	TRBV19	CASNVWTGPSNQPQHF	TGTGCCAGTAATGTATGGACAGGCCCTAGCAATCAGCCCCAGCATTTT
medium-sized	TRBJ2-3	TRBD1	TRBV20-1	CSARGTGGLVGTQYF	TGCAGTGCAAGGGGGACAGGGGGATTGGTCGGTACGCAGTATTTT
many	TRBJ1-3	NA	TRBV28	CSVVGVAGNPIYF	TGTTCGGTGGTAGGGGTAGCTGGAAACCCCATATATTTT
NA	TRBJ2-3	TRBD2	TRBV7-3	CASSLASGKGKDTQYF	TGTGCCAGCAGCTTAGCTAGCGGGAAGGGGAAAGATACGCAGTATTTT
many	TRBJ1-6	NA	TRBV20-1	CSASGDGGYSPLHF	TGCAGTGCTAGTGGGGACGGGGGATATTCACCCCTCCACTTT
many	TRBJ2-7	NA	TRBV28	CASTSLSYEQYF	TGTGCCAGCACCAGTCTAAGTTACGAGCAGTACTTC
many	TRBJ1-5	NA	TRBV5-8	CASSGGRTLSNQPQHF	TGTGCCAGCAGTGGGGGCCGAACCCTTAGCAATCAGCCCCAGCATTTT
many	TRBJ2-7	NA	TRBV9	CASSVGGGGPYEQYF	TGTGCCAGCAGCGTAGGGGGAGGGGGACCGTACGAGCAGTACTTC
NA	TRBJ2-1	TRBD2	TRBV7-8	CASSFGRPSNEQFF	TGTGCCAGCAGCTTCGGGAGGCCGTCAAATGAGCAGTTCTTC
many	TRBJ1-1	NA	TRBV6-5	CASSYERTEAFF	TGTGCCAGCAGTTACGAGCGGACTGAAGCTTTCTTT
NA	TRBJ1-6	NA	TRBV9	CASSLRPSDISPHHF	TGTGCCAGCAGCCTCCGACCCTCAGATATTTCACCCCACCACTTT
many	TRBJ1-6	NA	TRBV27	CASSFWGYSYNSPLHF	TGTGCCAGCAGTTTCTGGGGGTATTCCTATAATTCACCCCTCCACTTT
NA	TRBJ2-7	NA	TRBV27	CASSLQGGSYEQYF	TGTGCCAGCAGTTTACAGGGGGGATCCTACGAGCAGTACTTC
many	TRBJ2-2	NA	TRBV2	CASSVGGELFF	TGTGCCAGCAGTGTTGGCGGGGAGCTGTTTTTT
many	TRBJ1-1	NA	TRBV28	CASSYISEAFF	TGTGCCAGCAGTTATATATCTGAAGCTTTCTTT
many	TRBJ2-1	TRBD1	TRBV6-1	CASSGDRGLYNEQFF	TGTGCCAGCAGTGGGGACAGGGGACTATACAATGAGCAGTTCTTC
NA	TRBJ1-4	TRBD1	TRBV29-1	CSARGQGVEKLFF	TGCAGCGCACGTGGACAGGGGGTTGAAAAACTGTTTTTT
many	TRBJ2-1	NA	TRBV10-3	CAIKVADNEQFF	TGTGCCATCAAAGTAGCAGACAATGAGCAGTTCTTC
many	TRBJ1-6	TRBD1	TRBV9	CASSPHPTGAGRSPLHF	TGTGCCAGCAGCCCCCACCCGACAGGGGCGGGTAGGTCACCCCTCCACTTT
many	TRBJ1-2	NA	TRBV6-4	CASSESTVANYGYTF	TGTGCCAGCAGTGAAAGTACAGTAGCTAACTATGGCTACACCTTC
many	TRBJ1-6	TRBD1	TRBV30	CAWSPPDRKNSPLHF	TGTGCCTGGAGTCCTCCGGACAGGAAAAATTCACCCCTCCACTTT